Presented here are 11 T cell receptor beta chains from one specimen sequenced in a study of blood T cell repertoires in COVID-19. Generated by immunoSEQ multiplex PCR, the TCRdb table keeps only in-frame clones and is missing some. The data hold about 190,000 clones, with approximately 78% observed a single time. Sequenced material: PBMCs or T cells enriched from blood (not recorded which). These receptors all stem from a woman aged 45-65 years who had recovered from COVID-19.

The rearrangement links TRBV28 to TRBJ2-5, with TRBD1 matching 9 bases. CDR1 MDHEN and CDR2 SYDVKM come from the germline V gene. Unmatched junction bases numbered 3, after V lost 5 bases and J lost 2 bases. The CDR3 totals 14 residues. CDR3: CASSRQGGQETQYF. CDR3 DNA sequence: TGTGCCAGCAGTAGACAGGGGGGACAAGAGACCCAGTACTTC.

This clone was detected a few times. This chain connects TRBV6-4 to TRBJ2-5, with 7 nucleotides matching TRBD2. Germline values: CDR1 MRHNA, CDR2 SNTAGT. The CDR3 length is 16 residues. The J segment lost 4 bases and the V segment lost 4 bases, leaving 12 bases of the junction unmatched. As DNA, the CDR3 is TGTGCCAGCAGTGGGGACTATCATGGGCACCCAGAGACCCAGTACTTC. Translating it yields CASSGDYHGHPETQYF.

The chain recombines TRBV29-1 with TRBJ2-7, with a possible D match to TRBD2 (5 bases). This CDR3 is built from 11 residues. V shed 2 bases and J shed 6 bases, with 8 bases lying between them. CDR1 and CDR2 (germline): SQVTM, ANQGSEA. For the CDR3, the DNA is TGCAGCGTTGAACGGGCGGGCGAGCAGTACTTC. Translating it yields CSVERAGEQYF.

The chain recombines TRBV23-1 with TRBJ2-7, with TRBD2 identical over 12 bases. TRBV23-1 is designated an ORF whose function remains uncertain. The CDR3 spans 16 residues. The junction had 10 bases not matched to a gene; V was cut back by 4 bases and J by 6 bases. Here the CDR3 DNA reads TGCGCCAGCAGTCGGTCGGATACTAGCGGGAGGTGCGAGCAGTACTTC. As protein: CASSRSDTSGRCEQYF.

The J gene is TRBJ2-7, the V gene TRBV2, with D perhaps matching TRBD2 (6 bases). V was shortened by 4 bases and J by 7 bases, with 14 bases between the two germline ends. There are 13 residues in the CDR3. Germline CDR1 SNHLY, CDR2 FYNNEI. The CDR3 DNA sequence: TGTGCCAGCAGTGTAGGCGGGGACCGGGAGCAGTACTTC. Its translation: CASSVGGDREQYF.

This clone has more than one count but fewer than ten. V gene TRBV19 combines with J gene TRBJ2-1; perhaps TRBD2 as D (6 bases). This CDR3 region has 16 residues. V gave up 4 bases and J gave up 4 bases, with 17 bases separating them. Germline-derived CDR1 and CDR2 are LNHDA and SQIVND (reference sequence). The CDR3 is CASSNHGGAIYNEQFF. As DNA, the CDR3 is TGTGCCAGTAGTAACCACGGGGGAGCCATTTACAATGAGCAGTTCTTC.

The chain links TRBV6-2 or TRBV6-3 to TRBJ2-5, with 7 bases fitting TRBD2. Germline CDR1 reads MNHEY; CDR2 reads SVGEGT. The CDR3 has 15 amino acids. V shed 0 bases, J shed 4 bases, and the junction held 5 bases outside the gene matches. For the CDR3, the DNA is TGTGCCAGCAGTTACTCGAGCGGGACGGTAGAGACCCAGTACTTC. It is translated as CASSYSSGTVETQYF.

This clone was seen at least ten times. The chain carries TRBV9 and TRBJ2-2; tentatively, D is TRBD1 (6 bases). From germline, CDR1 is SGDLS and CDR2 YYNGEE. The ends were cut back, 0 bases at V and 4 bases at J, with 10 bases in the middle. The CDR3 is made up of 15 amino acids. The CDR3 DNA reads TGTGCCAGCAGCGTAGGAGGGACACTCACCGGGGAGCTGTTTTTT. It codes for CASSVGGTLTGELFF.

The V gene is TRBV12-3 or TRBV12-4, the J gene TRBJ1-4; D possibly corresponds to TRBD1 (5 bases). This CDR3 is 12 amino acids long. V lost 5 bases, J lost 7 bases, and 8 bases lay in between. The CDR3 loop reads CASSPGGEKLFF. The CDR3, as DNA: TGTGCCAGCAGTCCCGGGGGTGAAAAACTGTTTTTT.

The gene calls are TRBV28 and TRBJ1-1; tentative D call: TRBD1 (6 bases). The CDR3 is made up of 15 amino acids. V lost 2 bases and J lost 0, with 10 bases in between. The V gene's germline CDR1 is MDHEN and CDR2 SYDVKM. The CDR3 DNA reads as TGTGCCAGCAGTTTAATGGCAGGGGTGAACACTGAAGCTTTCTTT. Translation gives CASSLMAGVNTEAFF.

This clone was picked up many times. The rearrangement uses TRBV24-1 and TRBJ1-2; D might be TRBD1 (5 bases). Trimming pared 6 bases from V and 0 bases from J, leaving 7 bases between. Germline assignment: CDR1 KGHDR and CDR2 SFDVKD. This CDR3 has 13 residues. The CDR3 spells CATSKGTNYGYTF. In DNA form, the CDR3 reads TGTGCCACCAGTAAGGGGACTAACTATGGCTACACCTTC.